This entry is about one TCR beta chain. Antigen: not known. 60 Vbeta and 13 Jbeta primers were used in PCR. Clones were sequenced by immunoSEQ multiplex PCR, and TCRdb holds only the in-frame ones, with some missing. Here the sample spans 150,000 to 200,000 clones, roughly 79% being singletons. The data are from a study of cytomegalovirus exposure and HLA in healthy donors. Study-wide findings and caveats: Immune exposure data for these donors was limited to CMV serostatus. The authors considered a cluster of highly shared sequence variants likely to be a sequencing artifact. Another analysis was done later, and it associated 16,951 TCR beta sequences with HLA alleles at 0.05 false discovery rate.

There were likely unrecorded immune exposures, though donors were nominally healthy when sampled. Specimen: PBMCs. This receptor was taken from a man between 18 and 35 years old in good health and CMV-seropositive.

DNA of the CDR3: TGTGCCAGCAGCTCAAACCGAGCGGCTGTCGCCTACGAGCAGTACTTC. This codes for CASSSNRAAVAYEQYF. V is TRBV7-2 and J is TRBJ2-7, with D possibly matching TRBD2 (5 bases). The CDR3 loop spans 16 amino acids. Per germline, CDR1 SGHTA and CDR2 FQGNSA. The V and J ends lost 4 bases and 2 bases respectively, with 18 bases between them.